Each of the 32 T cell receptor beta chains below was sequenced from the same sample in a study of regulatory T cells in long-lasting Graves disease. Arm-PCR of CDR3 regions and iRepertoire HTBI primers were used to build TCR beta libraries. Each CDR3 protein gets one entry after TCRdb re-called the multiplex PCR reads with MiXCR. The sample carries under 800,000 distinct CDR3 sequences, roughly 15% recorded once. Time point meaning: newly diagnosed GD, antithyroid drugs for less than 3 months. Making the TCR library involved RNA that had been extracted from PBMCs. This same sample was also taken into another study, of T cells in Graves' hyperthyroidism and ophthalmopathy.

The sample here was peripheral blood mononuclear cells (PBMCs), taken at new diagnosis, from a patient treated with antithyroid drugs. The origin of the receptors is a woman in her thirties with Graves disease.

This clonotype came up a few times. This sequence joins TRBV25-1 and TRBJ2-6, with D unclear. The CDR3 is 13 amino acids. CDR1 is MGHDK and CDR2 is SYGVNS in the germline V gene. V shed 8 bases and J shed 1 base, with 6 bases lying between them. CDR3 protein: CASARSGANVLTF. The CDR3 nucleotides are TGTGCCAGCGCCAGATCTGGGGCCAACGTCCTGACTTTC. The full variable domain, in which reference TRBV25-1 and TRBJ2-6 provide the parts outside the CDR3, is EADIYQTPRYLVIGTGKKITLECSQTMGHDKMYWYQQDPGMELHLIHYSYGVNSTEKGDLSSESTVSRIRTEHFPLTLESARPSHTSQYLCASARSGANVLTFGAGSRLTVL.

This chain connects TRBV10-3 to TRBJ2-1; 10 nucleotides agree with TRBD2. The CDR3 is made up of 14 amino acids. Unmatched junction bases numbered 6, after V lost 4 bases and J lost 9 bases. Germline loops: CDR1 ENHRY, CDR2 SYGVKD. DNA of the CDR3: TGTGCCATCAGTGGGACTAGCGGTCAGAGTGAGCAGTTCTTC. Translation: CAISGTSGQSEQFF.

This clonotype was found once. This chain uses TRBV20-1 with TRBJ2-1, with D unclear. Germline assignment: CDR1 DFQATT and CDR2 SNEGSKA (reference sequence). Trimming took off 5 bases at V and 7 bases at J, with 21 bases between the two ends. This CDR3 is 15 amino acids long. The CDR3 protein is CSAPEPPPARNEQFF. The DNA of the CDR3 is TGCAGTGCTCCCGAGCCTCCCCCGGCCAGAAATGAGCAGTTCTTC.

This clonotype was detected many times. At one end the junction does not follow the germline gene, possibly because of a read error. This rearrangement joins TRBV20-1 to TRBJ1-2, with 8 nucleotides matching TRBD1. CDR3 size: 13 residues. Germline loops: CDR1 DFQATT, CDR2 SNEGSKA (reference sequence). This CDR3 reads CSARDQGAGTGSF. CDR3 DNA sequence: TGCAGTGCTAGAGATCAGGGGGCAGGGACGGGCTCCTTC.

This clonotype was detected many times. V and J are TRBV20-1 and TRBJ2-3, with 8 bases fitting TRBD1. From germline, CDR1 is DFQATT and CDR2 SNEGSKA (reference sequence). The V gene end was trimmed by 1 base and the J gene end by 6 bases; junction bases not matched to a gene: 0. The CDR3 runs to 12 residues. DNA of the CDR3: TGCAGTGCTAGAGGGACAGGGGATACGCAGTATTTT. Translation: CSARGTGDTQYF.

This clonotype was observed many times. V gene TRBV7-2 combines with J gene TRBJ2-7, with 11 bases fitting TRBD2. Germline V gene sequence: CDR1 SGHTA, CDR2 FQGNSA. The V gene end was trimmed by 6 bases and the J gene end by 3 bases; junction bases not matched to a gene: 19. CDR3 length: 19 residues. DNA for the CDR3: TGTGCCAGCAGGCATCTAGCGGGAGGAACTCAAAATCATCTCTACGAGCAGTACTTC. It codes for CASRHLAGGTQNHLYEQYF.

This clonotype turned up a few times. This rearrangement joins TRBV7-9 to TRBJ2-1; D gene unclear. V was clipped by 10 bases and J by 14 bases, with 18 bases between them. Germline CDR1 is SEHNR and CDR2 is FQNEAQ (reference sequence). The CDR3 has 11 amino acids. CDR3 sequence reads: CATQTLDVKFF. CDR3 coding DNA: TGTGCCACCCAAACTTTAGATGTAAAGTTCTTC.

This clonotype was seen at least ten times. The chain links TRBV11-2 to TRBJ2-6, with D perhaps matching TRBD2 (7 bases). Deletions cut 5 bases from V and 2 bases from J, with 19 bases between. The CDR3 has 18 amino acids. The V gene's germline CDR1 is SGHAT and CDR2 FQNNGV. CDR3 protein: CASSLGRGAQAGANVLTF. The DNA for the CDR3 is TGTGCCAGCAGCCTAGGTCGGGGGGCGCAGGCTGGGGCCAACGTCCTGACTTTC.

The chain carries TRBV18 and TRBJ2-7; D is uncertain. Deletions cut 2 bases from V and 3 bases from J, with 8 bases between. CDR1 KGHSH and CDR2 LQKENI come from the germline V gene. The CDR3 is made up of 13 amino acids. CDR3 amino acids: CASSPTPNYEQYF. The CDR3 nucleotides are TGTGCCAGCTCACCAACCCCCAACTACGAGCAGTACTTC. Full variable domain (missing parts from reference TRBV18 and TRBJ2-7): NAGVMQNPRHLVRRRGQEARLRCSPMKGHSHVYWYRQLPEEGLKFMVYLQKENIIDESGMPKERFSAEFPKEGPSILRIQQVVRGDSAAYFCASSPTPNYEQYFGPGTRLTVT.

A word on this clonotype: This may be a read error: a much more frequent sequence differs by one nucleotide. The chain is built from TRBV19 and TRBJ2-7; a weak D match, TRBD1 (6 bases). The CDR3 is made up of 13 amino acids. Germline CDR1 and CDR2: LNHDA and SQIVND (reference sequence). The V end lost 4 bases, the J end lost 5 bases, and 12 bases lay between the germline ends. The CDR3 loop is CASSRQEGDEQYF. CDR3 sequence (DNA): TGTGCCAGTAGTAGACAGGAAGGCGACGAGCAGTACTTC. Complete variable domain (other parts from reference TRBV19 and TRBJ2-7): DGGITQSPKYLFRKEGQNVTLSCEQNLNHDAMYWYRQDPGQGLRLIYYSQIVNDFQKGDIAEGYSVSREKKESFPLTVTSAQKNPTAFYLCASSRQEGDEQYFGPGTRLTVT.

This clonotype was picked up many times. The chain couples TRBV7-8 to TRBJ2-7, with D perhaps given as TRBD1 or TRBD2 (5 bases each). Germline CDR1 reads SGHVS; CDR2 reads FQNEAQ. With 2 bases removed from V and 2 bases from J, the gap between germline ends came to 13 bases. CDR3 length equals 15 residues. This CDR3 reads CASSLLRDGTYEQYF. In nucleotides, the CDR3 is TGTGCCAGCAGCTTATTGAGGGACGGGACCTACGAGCAGTACTTC.

This clonotype was recorded at least ten times. J is TRBJ2-1 and V is TRBV5-1; D call uncertain. CDR1 is SGHRS, CDR2 YFSETQ, per germline. The CDR3 has 12 amino acids. V lost 0 bases to trimming and J lost 10 bases, with 8 bases between them. The CDR3 spells CASSLGVTEQFF. The CDR3 bases are TGCGCCAGCAGCTTGGGAGTGACAGAGCAGTTCTTC.

The chain recombines TRBV5-1 with TRBJ1-1; 9 bases align to TRBD1. CDR1 and CDR2 (germline): SGHRS, YFSETQ. This CDR3 spans 15 amino acids. The V gene end was trimmed by 0 bases and the J gene end by 6 bases; junction bases not matched to a gene: 6. The CDR3: CASSLAGTGSAEAFF. The DNA for the CDR3 is TGCGCCAGCAGCTTGGCCGGGACAGGGAGCGCTGAAGCTTTCTTT.

In this sample, this clonotype turned up a few times. This clone may be a read error of a much larger clone one base away. The chain joins TRBV28 to TRBJ1-2; TRBD1 might be the D (5 bases). Germline V gives CDR1 MDHEN, CDR2 SYDVKM. The CDR3 is 13 residues long. CDR3 loop: CASRAGTNYGYAF. In DNA form, the CDR3 reads TGTGCCAGTAGGGCCGGGACCAACTATGGCTACGCCTTC.

This clonotype has ten or more counts. V gene TRBV28 combines with J gene TRBJ1-5; the D gene is possibly TRBD1 (5 bases). CDR3 length: 15 residues. CDR1 and CDR2 from the germline V gene are MDHEN and SYDVKM. V lost 5 bases to trimming and J lost 0 bases, with 11 bases between them. CDR3 in amino acids: CASSDRRGSNQPQHF. CDR3 DNA sequence: TGTGCCAGCAGTGATCGGAGGGGTAGCAATCAGCCCCAGCATTTT.

This clonotype appeared many times. The chain links TRBV9 to TRBJ2-7; tentatively, D is TRBD1 (5 bases). CDR1 and CDR2 (germline): SGDLS, YYNGEE. Trimming cost V 3 bases and J 3 bases, with 13 bases left between them. The CDR3 runs to 14 residues. The CDR3 loop reads CASSGRVPNYEQYF. In nucleotides, the CDR3 is TGTGCCAGCAGCGGCAGGGTCCCCAACTACGAGCAGTACTTC.

This clonotype occurred a few times. The chain employs TRBV20-1 and TRBJ1-6; possibly TRBD1 for D (5 bases). The germline V gene has CDR1 DFQATT and CDR2 SNEGSKA (reference sequence). Trimming removed 3 bases at V and 10 bases at J, with 10 bases between. There are 12 residues in the CDR3. The CDR3 is CSAREGSSPLHF. The CDR3 DNA reads as TGCAGTGCTAGGGAGGGGAGCTCACCCCTCCACTTT.

Only a few counts were recorded for this clonotype. This chain joins TRBV30 and TRBJ1-1; D call uncertain. Germline V gene lookup returns CDR1 GTSNPN and CDR2 SVGIG (reference sequence). This CDR3 region has 12 residues. The V end lost 1 base, the J end lost 5 bases, and 8 bases lay between the germline ends. CDR3 amino acids: CAWSGQFTEAFF. The CDR3 DNA reads TGTGCCTGGAGTGGGCAGTTTACTGAAGCTTTCTTT.

This clonotype was recorded at least ten times. This chain links TRBV29-1 with TRBJ2-7, with D uncertain. Germline CDR1 reads SQVTM; CDR2 reads ANQGSEA. Trimming took 3 bases from V and 2 from J, leaving 8 bases between them. The CDR3 loop spans 12 amino acids. For the CDR3, the DNA is TGCAGCGTTGATGACGGGCCCTACGAGCAGTACTTC. This translates into CSVDDGPYEQYF.

This clonotype was picked up many times. J is TRBJ2-3 and V is TRBV28; 9 nucleotides line up with TRBD1. The CDR3 has 16 residues. Germline loops: CDR1 MDHEN, CDR2 SYDVKM. J gave up 6 bases and V 5 bases, and 12 bases lay outside the gene matches. The CDR3 nucleotides read TGTGCCAGCAGTGCCCTGACAGGGGGTGGTGGGGATACGCAGTATTTT. It translates to CASSALTGGGGDTQYF. Based on the CDR3 plus reference TRBV28 and TRBJ2-3, the full variable domain is DVKVTQSSRYLVKRTGEKVFLECVQDMDHENMFWYRQDPGLGLRLIYFSYDVKMKEKGDIPEGYSVSREKKERFSLILESASTNQTSMYLCASSALTGGGGDTQYFGPGTRLTVL.

The DNA of the CDR3 is TGTGCCAGCAGCGTAAATGAGTTTGCGACCCAGTACTTC. It yields the protein CASSVNEFATQYF. V and J are TRBV9 and TRBJ2-5; D is ambiguous. This CDR3 comprises 13 residues. Looked up from germline, CDR1 is SGDLS and CDR2 is YYNGEE. The V end was cut by 1 base, the J end by 7 bases, with 11 bases between.

This clonotype was found a few times. The chain recombines TRBV5-1 with TRBJ1-1, with D unresolved. The CDR3 contains 13 residues. V gave up 0 bases and J gave up 6 bases, with 9 bases separating them. Germline CDR1 and CDR2: SGHRS and YFSETQ. The CDR3 is CASSLGVSPEAFF. CDR3 sequence (DNA): TGCGCCAGCAGCTTGGGGGTTTCACCTGAAGCTTTCTTT.

The J gene is TRBJ2-7, the V gene TRBV27; TRBD1 aligns across 10 bases. The CDR3 has 15 residues. In germline, CDR1 is MNHEY, CDR2 SMNVEV (reference sequence). The junction had 8 bases not matched to a gene; V was cut back by 5 bases and J by 4 bases. CDR3 nucleotide sequence: TGTGCCAGCAGTCCCCGGACAGGGGGTGTGTACGAGCAGTACTTC. Translation: CASSPRTGGVYEQYF.

The rearrangement links TRBV20-1 to TRBJ2-7, with a possible D match to TRBD1 (6 bases). Trimming cost V 3 bases and J 4 bases, with 16 bases left between them. The CDR3 has 14 residues. The germline gives CDR1 DFQATT, CDR2 SNEGSKA (reference sequence). In DNA form, the CDR3 reads TGCAGTGCTAGCTCGACTCAGGGGACATACGAGCAGTACTTC. Amino acid sequence: CSASSTQGTYEQYF.

The chain links TRBV19 to TRBJ2-7, with 7 bases lining up with TRBD1. Losses at the gene ends were 1 base for V and 4 bases for J; bases not matched to a gene: 7. This CDR3 has 15 amino acids. Germline CDR1 reads LNHDA; CDR2 reads SQIVND (reference sequence). CDR3 amino acids: CASSIAGQQVYEQYF. The CDR3 nucleotides read TGTGCCAGTAGTATAGCGGGACAGCAGGTATACGAGCAGTACTTC.

This clonotype was seen many times. This chain joins TRBV11-1 and TRBJ2-7; TRBD2 matches 14 bases. This CDR3 has 19 amino acids. Trimming removed 5 bases from V and 0 bases from J; junction bases left unmatched: 12. Germline loops: CDR1 SGHAT, CDR2 FQDESV (reference sequence). The chain's CDR3 is CASSQRPGLAGDRSYEQYF. Here the CDR3 DNA reads TGTGCCAGCAGCCAAAGGCCGGGACTAGCGGGAGACCGCTCCTACGAGCAGTACTTC.

This clonotype showed up just a few times. This sequence joins TRBV27 and TRBJ1-6; maybe TRBD1 (5 bases). The CDR3 runs 15 residues. Germline CDR1 and CDR2: MNHEY and SMNVEV (reference sequence). Trimming removed 4 bases at V and 8 bases at J, with 15 bases between. This chain's CDR3 is CASSSGTQPDSPLHF. The CDR3 coding sequence is TGTGCCAGCAGTTCCGGGACCCAACCGGATTCACCCCTCCACTTT.

The V gene is TRBV30, the J gene TRBJ1-4; unclear D gene. Germline lookup yields CDR1 GTSNPN and CDR2 SVGIG (reference sequence). V lost 2 bases and J 2 bases, leaving 12 bases between the germline ends. This CDR3 has 15 residues. The CDR3 region is CAWSPRSATNEKLFF. For the CDR3, the DNA is TGTGCCTGGAGTCCAAGGTCTGCCACTAATGAAAAACTGTTTTTT.

V and J are TRBV6-5 and TRBJ1-1; D gene uncertain. Germline V gives CDR1 MNHEY, CDR2 SVGAGI. The CDR3 is 12 residues long. Trimming took off 3 bases at V and 6 bases at J, with 8 bases between the two ends. The CDR3 sequence: CASSYGDAEAFF. The CDR3 DNA is TGTGCCAGCAGTTATGGGGATGCTGAAGCTTTCTTT.

This clonotype has just a few counts. This chain joins TRBV7-3 and TRBJ1-3; D gene uncertain. The CDR3 loop spans 15 amino acids. The germline CDR1 and CDR2 sequences are SGHTA and FQGTGA. V shed 5 bases and J shed 2 bases, with 13 bases lying between them. The CDR3 coding sequence is TGTGCCAGCAGCCTCGACCCTTACCCTGGAAACACCATATATTTT. It translates to CASSLDPYPGNTIYF.

This clonotype occurred a few times. This chain links TRBV5-5 with TRBJ1-1; no clear D. The CDR3 covers 12 residues. Trimming removed 6 bases at V and 3 bases at J, with 9 bases between. Germline CDR1 and CDR2: SGHKS and YYEKEE (reference sequence). CDR3 protein: CASTLLDTEAFF. The DNA for the CDR3 is TGTGCCAGCACCCTGCTCGACACTGAAGCTTTCTTT.

The chain employs TRBV6-1 and TRBJ1-1; maybe TRBD1 (6 bases). V lost 10 bases, J lost 0 bases, and 18 bases lay in between. The germline gives CDR1 MNHNS, CDR2 SASEGT. The CDR3 contains 15 residues. Written as DNA, the CDR3 is TGTGCCACCAGGATCTGGGGACAAGTGAACACTGAAGCTTTCTTT. Translated, it gives CATRIWGQVNTEAFF.